The clone carrying this T cell receptor (beta chain) has only a few counts. The antigen remains undetermined. With a J-beta primer mix and a sample-barcoded 5' primer, a second PCR ran roughly 7 to 11 cycles. TCRdb reprocessed the 5' RACE reads via MiXCR and lists one record per CDR3 protein. The repertoire holds approximately 960,000 distinct CDR3 sequences, with 25% to 30% as singletons. These data originate in a study of blood T cells in healthy people across ages. The people who gave samples were healthy Caucasians from Russia, aged roughly 6 to 100. The study, taken as a whole, reports: Observed TCR beta diversity per million T cells went down as age went up. This fall followed a roughly linear course with age.

These data are also associated with another study on T cells of mothers and their children.

The sample taken for sequencing was blood. The sequence was collected from a woman between 40 and 50 years old in good health.

CDR3 bases: TGTGCCAGCAGTTTGGGGACAGGGGAGTGGGTAGGAGGCTACACCTTC. It yields the protein CASSLGTGEWVGGYTF. This rearrangement joins TRBV12-3 or TRBV12-4 to TRBJ1-2; 10 bases are shared with TRBD1. Germline trimming cut 3 bases from V and 8 bases from J; bases unmatched to any gene: 12. The CDR3 extends over 16 amino acids.